One sample yielded the 2 T cell receptor beta chains listed below, sequenced in a study of T cells in narcolepsy. TCRdb's table, derived via immunoSEQ multiplex PCR, lists solely in-frame clones and lacks some. The data show fewer than 40,000 clones, 80% to 85% seen once. The sample consisted of memory (CD45RA-) CD4+ T cells from blood. The receptors stem from a human donor in good health.

The chain recombines TRBV5-6 with TRBJ2-1; D not resolved. The CDR3 extends over 12 amino acids. Looked up from germline, CDR1 is SGHDT and CDR2 is YYEEEE. The V gene lost 2 bases and the J gene lost 8 bases, with 8 bases spanning the gap. CDR3 coding DNA: TGTGCCAGCAGCTTCCGGTTCGATGAGCAGTTCTTC. Protein sequence: CASSFRFDEQFF.

Remarks on this clone: The same CDR3 can be traced to other DNA sequences in this sample. The chain couples TRBV30 to TRBJ2-3; no definite D call. There are 13 residues in the CDR3. V was pared by 0 bases and J by 5 bases, with 9 bases between. Germline V gives CDR1 GTSNPN, CDR2 SVGIG (reference sequence). The CDR3 spells CAWSVRARDTQYF. The CDR3, as DNA: TGTGCCTGGAGTGTAAGGGCCAGAGATACGCAGTATTTT. The full variable domain, completed using reference TRBV30 and TRBJ2-3, is SQTIHQWPATLVQPVGSPLSLECTVEGTSNPNLYWYRQAAGRGLQLLFYSVGIGQISSEVPQNLSASRPQDRQFILSSKKLLLSDSGFYLCAWSVRARDTQYFGPGTRLTVL.